This T cell receptor (beta chain) was recovered during a study of cytomegalovirus exposure and HLA in healthy donors. The study's findings and limits: The study designated some 180 TCR beta chains cytomegalovirus-associated. In an earlier analysis, productive rearrangement rates for most beta V segments clustered near 87% or 30%.

This clone was seen only a few times. Its antigen is currently unknown. V was cut by 7 bases and J by 5 bases, with 12 bases left in between. The germline CDR1 and CDR2 sequences are SNHLY and FYNNEI. The length of the CDR3 is 13 residues. The primer mix had 60 Vbeta and 13 Jbeta primers. Generated by immunoSEQ multiplex PCR, the TCRdb table keeps only in-frame clones and is missing some. This table holds about 140,000 clones, nearly 80% found once. This chain uses TRBV2 with TRBJ1-5; D perhaps matches TRBD1 (5 bases). Sequenced: PBMCs. The sequence came from a woman aged 25-40 years in good health and CMV-seronegative. For the CDR3, the DNA is TGTGCCAGCATCCAGGGTCGCGATCAGCCCCAGCATTTT. Translation gives CASIQGRDQPQHF.